This TCR beta chain stems from a study of shared clonotypes between healthy human individuals. Study-wide results and caveats: The represented genetic and exposure-history diversity was limited by the small number of donors. Shared clonotypes: about 5% naive CD4, under 4% naive CD8, roughly 2.2% memory CD4, over 0.3% memory CD8.

This CDR3 spans 15 amino acids. The V end lost 0 bases, the J end lost 9 bases, and 18 bases lay between the germline ends. Germline CDR1 GTSNPN, CDR2 SVGIG (reference sequence). Profiled with immunoSEQ multiplex PCR; TCRdb holds only in-frame clones, not every one. The sample has 2 million to 3 million clones, 85% to 95% seen once; the top ten hold around 0.15%. A few counts support this clone. The antigen is unknown. The material sequenced was naive CD4+ T cells sorted from blood. Subset denoted: CD45RA+ positively selected. This clonotype was obtained from a man aged 18 to 30 in good health. The chain uses TRBV30 and TRBJ1-5; TRBD1 might be the D (6 bases). In DNA, the CDR3 is TGTGCCTGGAGTGTACAGGGCGGGATCCTAGGGCCCCAGCATTTT. Encoded protein: CAWSVQGGILGPQHF.